A selection of T cell receptor beta chains follows, all from one sample in a study of CD8+ T cells in alopecia areata. Assay used: immunoSEQ multiplex PCR; TCRdb lists only in-frame clones, some missing. The sample yields some 150,000 clones, roughly 53% seen once. This material consisted of CD4+ T cells sorted from blood, taken at week 0. These receptors all come from a human donor with alopecia areata. The CDR3 runs from the conserved cysteine through the conserved F or W. A D gene is named only where the DNA matches it firmly. Clone size is stated in some rows and not others, as once, few, many or a class when expanded.

abundance: few; j_gene: TRBJ2-5; d_gene: -; v_gene: TRBV30; CDR3nt: TGTGCCTGGGGCCAAGAGACCCAGTACTTC; CDR3aa: CAWGQETQYF
abundance: -; j_gene: TRBJ2-2; d_gene: TRBD1; v_gene: TRBV19; CDR3nt: TGTGCCAGTAGTAACGGACAGGGGGGAACCGGGGAGCTGTTTTTT; CDR3aa: CASSNGQGGTGELFF
abundance: -; j_gene: TRBJ2-7; d_gene: -; v_gene: TRBV30; CDR3nt: TGTGCCTGGAGTAGCGGCGGTGGGAGCGAGCAGTACTTC; CDR3aa: CAWSSGGGSEQYF
abundance: -; j_gene: TRBJ2-3; d_gene: -; v_gene: TRBV2; CDR3nt: TGTGCCAGCAATAGGGAGGATACGCAGTATTTT; CDR3aa: CASNREDTQYF
abundance: -; j_gene: TRBJ1-1; d_gene: -; v_gene: TRBV5-1; CDR3nt: TGCGCCAGCAGCACGATGTCAGGGATCGGTGGCACTGAAGCTTTCTTT; CDR3aa: CASSTMSGIGGTEAFF
abundance: -; j_gene: TRBJ2-1; d_gene: -; v_gene: TRBV13; CDR3nt: TGTGCCAGCAGTTTCCGGAATGAGCAGTTCTTC; CDR3aa: CASSFRNEQFF
abundance: few; j_gene: TRBJ1-3; d_gene: -; v_gene: TRBV10-3; CDR3nt: TGTGCCATCAGTGGGGTCTCTGGAAACACCATATATTTT; CDR3aa: CAISGVSGNTIYF
abundance: -; j_gene: TRBJ2-6; d_gene: -; v_gene: TRBV5-6; CDR3nt: TGTGCCAGCAGCTTGCTGGGGGCGGATGGGGCCAACGTCCTGACTTTC; CDR3aa: CASSLLGADGANVLTF
abundance: few; j_gene: TRBJ1-2; d_gene: -; v_gene: TRBV5-1; CDR3nt: TGCGCCAGCAGCCCGGGCCCCGCGGTCCTGACTAACTATGGCTACACCTTC; CDR3aa: CASSPGPAVLTNYGYTF
abundance: few; j_gene: TRBJ2-3; d_gene: -; v_gene: TRBV29-1; CDR3nt: TGCAGCGGAGGACTGCTTAGCACAGATACGCAGTATTTT; CDR3aa: CSGGLLSTDTQYF
abundance: -; j_gene: TRBJ1-5; d_gene: -; v_gene: TRBV29-1; CDR3nt: TGCAGCGTTGGGGACCCTAATCAGCCCCAGCATTTT; CDR3aa: CSVGDPNQPQHF
abundance: -; j_gene: TRBJ2-2; d_gene: TRBD2; v_gene: TRBV7-2; CDR3nt: TGTGCCAGCAGGAACCTAGCGGGGAGATCCACCGGGGAGCTGTTTTTT; CDR3aa: CASRNLAGRSTGELFF
abundance: -; j_gene: TRBJ1-2; d_gene: -; v_gene: TRBV6-5; CDR3nt: TGTGCCAGCAGTTACTCGAACCGGGGCGGGTATGGCTACACCTTC; CDR3aa: CASSYSNRGGYGYTF
abundance: -; j_gene: TRBJ2-3; d_gene: -; v_gene: TRBV6-5; CDR3nt: TGTGCCAGCAGGTCCTTCCAGACAGATACGCAGTATTTT; CDR3aa: CASRSFQTDTQYF
abundance: -; j_gene: TRBJ2-7; d_gene: -; v_gene: TRBV9; CDR3nt: TGTGCCAGCAGCGTAGAGGGGACCTACGAGCAGTACTTC; CDR3aa: CASSVEGTYEQYF
abundance: -; j_gene: TRBJ1-1; d_gene: -; v_gene: TRBV29-1; CDR3nt: TGCAGCGTCAACCGGCAGACCCTCACTGAAGCTTTCTTT; CDR3aa: CSVNRQTLTEAFF
abundance: few; j_gene: TRBJ1-1; d_gene: TRBD1; v_gene: TRBV5-1; CDR3nt: TGCGCCAGCAGGACAGGGGCTTCGATGAACACTGAAGCTTTCTTT; CDR3aa: CASRTGASMNTEAFF
abundance: few; j_gene: TRBJ1-2; d_gene: -; v_gene: TRBV30; CDR3nt: TGTGCCTGGAGTGTGAGTTCTAACTATGGCTACACCTTC; CDR3aa: CAWSVSSNYGYTF
abundance: -; j_gene: TRBJ2-7; d_gene: TRBD1; v_gene: TRBV27; CDR3nt: TGTGCCAGCAGTGGGAGGGACAGGGTGTTCGAGCAGTACTTC; CDR3aa: CASSGRDRVFEQYF
abundance: -; j_gene: TRBJ2-7; d_gene: -; v_gene: TRBV7-2; CDR3nt: TGTGCCAGCAGCTTAGACTTCTACGAGCAGTACTTC; CDR3aa: CASSLDFYEQYF
abundance: -; j_gene: TRBJ1-1; d_gene: -; v_gene: TRBV25-1; CDR3nt: TGTGCCAGCAGTGGCAGGGGCGGGAGAGCTTTCTTT; CDR3aa: CASSGRGGRAFF
abundance: few; j_gene: TRBJ2-3; d_gene: TRBD2; v_gene: TRBV7-9; CDR3nt: TGTGCCAGCAGCCTTAGCGGGGGTGCAGATACGCAGTATTTT; CDR3aa: CASSLSGGADTQYF
abundance: -; j_gene: TRBJ2-3; d_gene: -; v_gene: TRBV6-5; CDR3nt: TGTGCCAGCAGGGCGGGCCTATCCACAGATACGCAGTATTTT; CDR3aa: CASRAGLSTDTQYF
abundance: -; j_gene: TRBJ2-1; d_gene: TRBD2; v_gene: TRBV23-1; CDR3nt: TGCGCCAGCAGCCGGGGGGGGCCACCCTTGGACTACAATGAGCAGTTCTTC; CDR3aa: CASSRGGPPLDYNEQFF
abundance: -; j_gene: TRBJ2-5; d_gene: -; v_gene: TRBV30; CDR3nt: TGTGCCTGGCTGCACCGGGACGCGCGGGAGACCCAGTACTTC; CDR3aa: CAWLHRDARETQYF
abundance: -; j_gene: TRBJ2-2; d_gene: -; v_gene: TRBV18; CDR3nt: TGTGCCAGCTCACTGGACCGTTACACCGGGGAGCTGTTTTTT; CDR3aa: CASSLDRYTGELFF
abundance: -; j_gene: TRBJ1-2; d_gene: -; v_gene: TRBV5-1; CDR3nt: TGCGCCAGCAGACCGGACAGAAACTATGGCTACACCTTC; CDR3aa: CASRPDRNYGYTF
abundance: -; j_gene: TRBJ2-3; d_gene: -; v_gene: TRBV30; CDR3nt: TGTGCCTGGAGTTGGGGGGACGATACGCAGTATTTT; CDR3aa: CAWSWGDDTQYF
abundance: few; j_gene: TRBJ2-2; d_gene: TRBD1; v_gene: TRBV30; CDR3nt: TGTGCCTGGAGACTGATGGGACAGGGGGCATCCGGGGAGCTGTTTTTT; CDR3aa: CAWRLMGQGASGELFF
abundance: -; j_gene: TRBJ2-4; d_gene: -; v_gene: TRBV7-8; CDR3nt: TGTGCCAGCAGCCCCACCAAGGCTCTAGCCAAAAACATTCAGTACTTC; CDR3aa: CASSPTKALAKNIQYF
abundance: -; j_gene: TRBJ2-5; d_gene: TRBD1; v_gene: TRBV11-2; CDR3nt: TGTGCCAGCAGCCCGCAGGGGGCGCAAGAGACCCAGTACTTC; CDR3aa: CASSPQGAQETQYF
abundance: -; j_gene: TRBJ2-2; d_gene: TRBD1; v_gene: TRBV19; CDR3nt: TGTGCCAGTACAGGACAGGTTTGGACCGGGGAGCTGTTTTTT; CDR3aa: CASTGQVWTGELFF
abundance: -; j_gene: TRBJ2-1; d_gene: -; v_gene: TRBV4-1; CDR3nt: TGCGCCAGCAGCCGTGGACAGACCTCCTACAATGAGCAGTTCTTC; CDR3aa: CASSRGQTSYNEQFF
abundance: -; j_gene: TRBJ2-1; d_gene: -; v_gene: TRBV14; CDR3nt: TGTGCCAGCAGCCTTATCAATGAGCAGTTCTTC; CDR3aa: CASSLINEQFF
abundance: -; j_gene: TRBJ2-5; d_gene: -; v_gene: TRBV30; CDR3nt: TGTGCCTGGGATCAGGTTGAGAAAGAGACCCAGTACTTC; CDR3aa: CAWDQVEKETQYF
abundance: few; j_gene: TRBJ1-1; d_gene: -; v_gene: TRBV5-1; CDR3nt: TGCGCCAGCAGCAAAGGAGTTTGGGACACTGAAGCTTTCTTT; CDR3aa: CASSKGVWDTEAFF
abundance: -; j_gene: TRBJ2-5; d_gene: -; v_gene: TRBV6-5; CDR3nt: TGTGCCAGCAGTTACAGTTCTAGCGCGTCGGAGACCCAGTACTTC; CDR3aa: CASSYSSSASETQYF
abundance: -; j_gene: TRBJ1-2; d_gene: -; v_gene: TRBV7-2; CDR3nt: TGTGCCAGCAGCGCAAACGGGATCCCGGGCTACACCTTC; CDR3aa: CASSANGIPGYTF
abundance: once; j_gene: TRBJ1-1; d_gene: -; v_gene: TRBV5-1; CDR3nt: TGCGCCAGCAGGAGAGCGGCGGACACTGAAGCTTTCTTT; CDR3aa: CASRRAADTEAFF
abundance: -; j_gene: TRBJ1-1; d_gene: TRBD1; v_gene: TRBV30; CDR3nt: TGTGCCTGGATCCATCAACCGGGACAGGCGTCCGACACTGAAGCTTTCTTT; CDR3aa: CAWIHQPGQASDTEAFF
abundance: -; j_gene: TRBJ2-7; d_gene: TRBD1; v_gene: TRBV30; CDR3nt: TGTGCCTGGAGTGGCAGGGGGTCCTCCTACGAGCAGTACTTC; CDR3aa: CAWSGRGSSYEQYF
abundance: -; j_gene: TRBJ2-5; d_gene: -; v_gene: TRBV5-1; CDR3nt: TGCGCCAGCAGCTTGGCCCCAAGCGAGCGGACACAAGAGACCCAGTACTTC; CDR3aa: CASSLAPSERTQETQYF
abundance: -; j_gene: TRBJ1-6; d_gene: -; v_gene: TRBV14; CDR3nt: TGTGCCAGCAGCCCCGGGGGAGCAGCCTATAATTCACCCCTCCACTTT; CDR3aa: CASSPGGAAYNSPLHF
abundance: -; j_gene: TRBJ2-2; d_gene: TRBD1; v_gene: TRBV2; CDR3nt: TGTGCCAGCAGTGGACAGGGGGCCATCGGGGAGCTGTTTTTT; CDR3aa: CASSGQGAIGELFF
abundance: few; j_gene: TRBJ2-7; d_gene: -; v_gene: TRBV11-2; CDR3nt: TGTGCCAGCAGCTCGCCCAGGTCCTACGAGCAGTACTTC; CDR3aa: CASSSPRSYEQYF
abundance: -; j_gene: TRBJ2-7; d_gene: -; v_gene: TRBV30; CDR3nt: TGTGCCTGGAGTGTAGGGGGGGCCTACGAGCAGTACTTC; CDR3aa: CAWSVGGAYEQYF
abundance: -; j_gene: TRBJ1-1; d_gene: -; v_gene: TRBV5-1; CDR3nt: TGCGCCAGCAGCCCACAAACCGGGGCGAACACTGAAGCTTTCTTT; CDR3aa: CASSPQTGANTEAFF
abundance: -; j_gene: TRBJ1-6; d_gene: -; v_gene: TRBV5-6; CDR3nt: TGTGCCAGCAGCTCCACCATACAGGACCCCAATTCACCCCTCCACTTT; CDR3aa: CASSSTIQDPNSPLHF
abundance: few; j_gene: TRBJ2-5; d_gene: TRBD1; v_gene: TRBV11-2; CDR3nt: TGTGCCAGCAGCTCTACACAGGGGGCAGGGGGGACCCAGTACTTC; CDR3aa: CASSSTQGAGGTQYF
abundance: -; j_gene: TRBJ1-5; d_gene: -; v_gene: TRBV14; CDR3nt: TGTGCCAGCAGTCCTTACGCCCGTCAGCCCCAGCATTTT; CDR3aa: CASSPYARQPQHF
abundance: -; j_gene: TRBJ2-2; d_gene: -; v_gene: TRBV30; CDR3nt: TGTGCCGCGGGCTGGCCCGGGGAGCTGTTTTTT; CDR3aa: CAAGWPGELFF
abundance: -; j_gene: TRBJ2-7; d_gene: -; v_gene: TRBV29-1; CDR3nt: TGCAGCGTATCGTCCCCACCAGCATCCTACGAGCAGTACTTC; CDR3aa: CSVSSPPASYEQYF
abundance: few; j_gene: TRBJ1-6; d_gene: -; v_gene: TRBV9; CDR3nt: TGTGCCAGCAGCGCCGAGGGTGGCTCCTATAATTCACCCCTCCACTTT; CDR3aa: CASSAEGGSYNSPLHF
abundance: few; j_gene: TRBJ2-1; d_gene: -; v_gene: TRBV18; CDR3nt: TGTGCCAGCTCACCACCGTCTGCCCCCTCCTACAATGAGCAGTTCTTC; CDR3aa: CASSPPSAPSYNEQFF
abundance: -; j_gene: TRBJ2-1; d_gene: -; v_gene: TRBV7-8; CDR3nt: TGTGCCAGCAGCTTGGAGCGGAGCTCCTACAATGAGCAGTTCTTC; CDR3aa: CASSLERSSYNEQFF
abundance: few; j_gene: TRBJ2-2; d_gene: -; v_gene: TRBV18; CDR3nt: TGTGCCAGCTCACCGCCGACTAGGGGGCTGTTTTTT; CDR3aa: CASSPPTRGLFF
abundance: -; j_gene: TRBJ2-5; d_gene: -; v_gene: TRBV7-9; CDR3nt: TGTGCCAGCAGCTTAACAGAGCTCCAAGAGACCCAGTACTTC; CDR3aa: CASSLTELQETQYF
abundance: -; j_gene: TRBJ2-3; d_gene: -; v_gene: TRBV9; CDR3nt: TGTGCCAGCAGCGTTGGGGACGCCACCGGGACGCAGTATTTT; CDR3aa: CASSVGDATGTQYF
abundance: -; j_gene: TRBJ1-2; d_gene: -; v_gene: TRBV19; CDR3nt: TGTGCCAGTAGTATAACAAGGGCTGGCTACACCTTC; CDR3aa: CASSITRAGYTF
abundance: once; j_gene: TRBJ1-1; d_gene: -; v_gene: TRBV6-5; CDR3nt: TGTGCCAGCAGGGGAGGGAACACTGAAGCTTTCTTT; CDR3aa: CASRGGNTEAFF